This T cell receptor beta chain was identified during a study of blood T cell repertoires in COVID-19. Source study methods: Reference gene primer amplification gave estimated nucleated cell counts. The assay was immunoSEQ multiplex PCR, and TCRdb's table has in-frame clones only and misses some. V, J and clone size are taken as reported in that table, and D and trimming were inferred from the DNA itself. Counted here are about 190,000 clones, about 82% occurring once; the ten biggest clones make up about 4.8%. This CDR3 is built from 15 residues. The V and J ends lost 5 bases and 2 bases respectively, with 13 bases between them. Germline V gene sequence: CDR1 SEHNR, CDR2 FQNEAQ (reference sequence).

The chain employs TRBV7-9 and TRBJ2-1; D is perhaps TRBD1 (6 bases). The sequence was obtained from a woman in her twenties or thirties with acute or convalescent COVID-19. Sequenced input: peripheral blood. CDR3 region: CASSRDNQPYNEQFF. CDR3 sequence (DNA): TGTGCCAGCAGCCGGGACAACCAACCCTACAATGAGCAGTTCTTC.